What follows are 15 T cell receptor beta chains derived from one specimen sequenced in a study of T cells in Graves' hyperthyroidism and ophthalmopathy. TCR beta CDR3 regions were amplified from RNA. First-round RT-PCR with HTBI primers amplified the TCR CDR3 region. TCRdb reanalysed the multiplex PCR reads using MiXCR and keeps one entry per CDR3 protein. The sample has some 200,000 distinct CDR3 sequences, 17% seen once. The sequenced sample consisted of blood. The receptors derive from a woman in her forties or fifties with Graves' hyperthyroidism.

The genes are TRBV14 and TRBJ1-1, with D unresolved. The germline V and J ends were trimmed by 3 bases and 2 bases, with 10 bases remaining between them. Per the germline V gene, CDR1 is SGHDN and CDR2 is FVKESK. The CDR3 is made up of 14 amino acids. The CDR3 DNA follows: TGTGCCAGCAGCCAGCGCAGAATTAACACTGAAGCTTTCTTT. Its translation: CASSQRRINTEAFF.

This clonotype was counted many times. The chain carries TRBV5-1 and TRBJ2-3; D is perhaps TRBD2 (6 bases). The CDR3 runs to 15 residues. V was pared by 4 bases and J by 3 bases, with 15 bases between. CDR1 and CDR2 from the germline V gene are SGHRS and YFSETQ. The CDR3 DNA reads TGCGCCAGCAGCGGAATAGATGGGAGGACAGATACGCAGTATTTT. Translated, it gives CASSGIDGRTDTQYF.

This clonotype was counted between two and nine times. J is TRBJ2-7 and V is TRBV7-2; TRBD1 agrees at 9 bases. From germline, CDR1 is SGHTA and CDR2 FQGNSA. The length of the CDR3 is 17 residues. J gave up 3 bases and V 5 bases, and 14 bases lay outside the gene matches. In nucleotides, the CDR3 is TGTGCCAGCAGCCCACTATCCGGGACAGGGCCATTCTACGAGCAGTACTTC. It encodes CASSPLSGTGPFYEQYF.

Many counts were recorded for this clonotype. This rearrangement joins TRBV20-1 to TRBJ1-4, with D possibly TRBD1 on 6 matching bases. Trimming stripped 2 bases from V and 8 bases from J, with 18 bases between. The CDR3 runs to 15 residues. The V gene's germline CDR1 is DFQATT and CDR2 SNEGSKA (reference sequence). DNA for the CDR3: TGCAGTGCTAGACCACCAGCAGGGGTTGGCGAAAAACTGTTTTTT. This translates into CSARPPAGVGEKLFF.

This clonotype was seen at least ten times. The DNA of the CDR3 is TGCAGTGCTAGGACCGACAGGGGATGGACTGAAGCTTTCTTT. As protein: CSARTDRGWTEAFF. The gene calls are TRBV20-1 and TRBJ1-1; TRBD1 matches 8 bases. The CDR3 has 14 residues. Germline CDR1 is DFQATT and CDR2 is SNEGSKA (reference sequence). After removal of 3 bases from V and 5 bases from J, the junction contained 8 bases not matched to a gene.

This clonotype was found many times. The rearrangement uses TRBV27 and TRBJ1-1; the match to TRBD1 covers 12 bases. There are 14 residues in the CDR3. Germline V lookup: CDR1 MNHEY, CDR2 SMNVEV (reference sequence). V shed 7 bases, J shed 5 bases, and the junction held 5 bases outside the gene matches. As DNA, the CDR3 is TGTGCCAGCAAAAGGGACAGGGGGCTTACTGAAGCTTTCTTT. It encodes CASKRDRGLTEAFF.

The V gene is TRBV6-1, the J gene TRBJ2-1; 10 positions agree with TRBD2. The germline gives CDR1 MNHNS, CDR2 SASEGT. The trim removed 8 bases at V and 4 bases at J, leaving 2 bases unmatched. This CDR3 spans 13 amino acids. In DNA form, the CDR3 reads TGTGCCAGCGCACTAGCGGGGTACAATGAGCAGTTCTTC. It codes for CASALAGYNEQFF.

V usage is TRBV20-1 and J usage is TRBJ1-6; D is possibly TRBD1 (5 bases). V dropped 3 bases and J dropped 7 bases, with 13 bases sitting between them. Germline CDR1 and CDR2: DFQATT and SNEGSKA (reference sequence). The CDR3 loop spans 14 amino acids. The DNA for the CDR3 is TGCAGTGCTAGGTTACGGGGGGTCAATTCACCCCTCCACTTT. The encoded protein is CSARLRGVNSPLHF.

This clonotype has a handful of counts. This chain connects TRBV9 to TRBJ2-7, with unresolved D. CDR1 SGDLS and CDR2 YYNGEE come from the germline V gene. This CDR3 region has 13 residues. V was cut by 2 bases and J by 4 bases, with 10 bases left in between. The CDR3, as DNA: TGTGCCAGCAGCGTGAGACCGGGTTACGAGCAGTACTTC. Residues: CASSVRPGYEQYF.

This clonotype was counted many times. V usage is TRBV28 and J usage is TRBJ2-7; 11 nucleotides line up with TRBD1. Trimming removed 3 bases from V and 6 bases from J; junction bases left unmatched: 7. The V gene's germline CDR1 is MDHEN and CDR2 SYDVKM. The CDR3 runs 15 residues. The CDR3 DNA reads TGTGCCAGCAGTTTGTCCGGACAGGGGGCTGGCGAGCAGTACTTC. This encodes CASSLSGQGAGEQYF.

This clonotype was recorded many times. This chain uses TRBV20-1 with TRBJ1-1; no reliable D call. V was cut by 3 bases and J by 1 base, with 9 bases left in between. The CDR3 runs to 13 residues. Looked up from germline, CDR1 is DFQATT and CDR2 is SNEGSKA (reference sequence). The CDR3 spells CSARLTRNTEAFF. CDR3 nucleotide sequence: TGCAGTGCTAGGTTAACACGGAACACTGAAGCTTTCTTT.

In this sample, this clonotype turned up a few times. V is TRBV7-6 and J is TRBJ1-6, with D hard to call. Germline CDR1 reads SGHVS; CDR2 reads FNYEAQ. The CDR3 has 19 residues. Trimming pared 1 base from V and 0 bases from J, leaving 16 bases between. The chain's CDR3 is CASSLVVRQPSSYNSPLHF. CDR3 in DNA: TGTGCCAGCAGCTTAGTTGTCCGGCAGCCGAGCTCCTATAATTCACCCCTCCACTTT.

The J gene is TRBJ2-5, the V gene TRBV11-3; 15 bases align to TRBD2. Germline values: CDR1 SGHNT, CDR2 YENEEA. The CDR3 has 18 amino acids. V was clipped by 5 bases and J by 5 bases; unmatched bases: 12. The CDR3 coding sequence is TGTGCCAGCAGCCAGGGACTAGCGGGAGGTGAAGGGTGGGAGACCCAGTACTTC. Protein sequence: CASSQGLAGGEGWETQYF.

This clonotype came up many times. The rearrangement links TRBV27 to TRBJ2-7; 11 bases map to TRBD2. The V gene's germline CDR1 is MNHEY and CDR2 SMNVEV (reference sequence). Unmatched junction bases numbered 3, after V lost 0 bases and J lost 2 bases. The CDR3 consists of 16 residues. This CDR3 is CASSLSALAGAYEQYF. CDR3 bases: TGTGCCAGCAGTTTATCGGCACTAGCGGGAGCCTACGAGCAGTACTTC.

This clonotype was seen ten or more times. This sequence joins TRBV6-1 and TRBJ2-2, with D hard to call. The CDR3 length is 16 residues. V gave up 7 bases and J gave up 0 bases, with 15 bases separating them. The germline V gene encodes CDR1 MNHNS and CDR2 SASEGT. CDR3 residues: CASNRRNPANTGELFF. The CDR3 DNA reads TGTGCCAGCAATCGCAGGAACCCCGCGAACACCGGGGAGCTGTTTTTT.